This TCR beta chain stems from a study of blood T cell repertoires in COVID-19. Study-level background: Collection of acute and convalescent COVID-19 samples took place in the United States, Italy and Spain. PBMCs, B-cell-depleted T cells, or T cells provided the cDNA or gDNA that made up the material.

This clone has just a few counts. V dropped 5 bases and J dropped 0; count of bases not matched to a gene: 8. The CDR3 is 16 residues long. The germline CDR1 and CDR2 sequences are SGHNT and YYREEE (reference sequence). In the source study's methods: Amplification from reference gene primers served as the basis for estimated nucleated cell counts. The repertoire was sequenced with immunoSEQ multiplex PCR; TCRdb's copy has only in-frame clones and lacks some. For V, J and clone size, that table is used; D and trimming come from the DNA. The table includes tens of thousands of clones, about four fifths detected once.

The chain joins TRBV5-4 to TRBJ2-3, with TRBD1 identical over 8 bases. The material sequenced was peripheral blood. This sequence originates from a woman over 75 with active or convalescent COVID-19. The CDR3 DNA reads TGTGCCAGCAGGCCTGACAGGGGCTCTAGCACAGATACGCAGTATTTT. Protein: CASRPDRGSSTDTQYF.